A selection of T cell receptor beta chains follows, all from one sample in a study of blood T cell repertoires in COVID-19. Clones were sequenced by immunoSEQ multiplex PCR, and TCRdb holds only the in-frame ones, with some missing. Of over 150,000 clones in the sample, around 95% were seen once. Sequenced sample: peripheral blood. The receptors here all came from a man aged 30 to 45 with COVID-19, enrolled during active disease. Both conserved end residues are part of each CDR3. Fields, in order: D gene, V gene, clone size, J gene, CDR3 DNA, CDR3 protein. A D gene is named only where the DNA matches it firmly. Size values are once, few and many counts, or a class for expanded clones, and some rows have none.

TRBD1	TRBV7-8	once	TRBJ1-2	TGTGCCAGCAGCCGAGGACAGGGTGGCTATGGCTACACCTTC	CASSRGQGGYGYTF
TRBD1	TRBV19	NA	TRBJ1-2	TGTGCCAGTAGTTCAACAGGGGTGGCCTATGGCTACACCTTC	CASSSTGVAYGYTF
NA	TRBV12-3/TRBV12-4	NA	TRBJ1-2	TGTGCCAGCACTAGTCCCGGGGGAGGCTACACCTTC	CASTSPGGGYTF
NA	TRBV2	NA	TRBJ1-4	TGTGCCAGTACGGGGTCTGGGGAAAAACTGTTTTTT	CASTGSGEKLFF
NA	TRBV11-3	NA	TRBJ2-1	TGTGCCAGCAGCTTAGTTCGCGGGACGATAAATGAGCAGTTCTTC	CASSLVRGTINEQFF
NA	TRBV10-3	once	TRBJ1-1	TGTGCCACCAGGGTAGACAGTAAGAACACTGAAGCTTTCTTT	CATRVDSKNTEAFF
TRBD1	TRBV24-1	NA	TRBJ1-2	TGTGCCACCAGTGATGGACAGGGGTATGGCTACACCTTC	CATSDGQGYGYTF
NA	TRBV6-4	NA	TRBJ2-3	TGTGCCAGCAGCGCCACTAGTGCCGGCACAGATACGCAGTATTTT	CASSATSAGTDTQYF
NA	TRBV6-1	NA	TRBJ1-4	TGTGCCAGCAGTGAAGGGGAGGTGGGATGGGAAAAACTGTTTTTT	CASSEGEVGWEKLFF
TRBD1	TRBV19	NA	TRBJ1-1	TGTGCCAGTAGTACACAGGGGGCCACTGAAGCTTTCTTT	CASSTQGATEAFF
TRBD1	TRBV18	NA	TRBJ1-1	TGTGCCAGCTCAGCCGGACAGGGAAACACTGAAGCTTTCTTT	CASSAGQGNTEAFF
NA	TRBV19	NA	TRBJ1-3	TGTGCCAGTAGACAGGGTTCTGGAAACACCATATATTTT	CASRQGSGNTIYF
TRBD2	TRBV6-5	NA	TRBJ2-1	TGTGCCAGCAATTCAGCGGGGGGGCCTAGTGAGCAGTTCTTC	CASNSAGGPSEQFF
NA	TRBV9	NA	TRBJ1-5	TGTGCCAGCAGCCTCACAGATAGCAATCAGCCCCAGCATTTT	CASSLTDSNQPQHF
NA	TRBV11-2	NA	TRBJ1-6	TGTGCCAGCAGCTCTCAAGGGGGTATAGGGAATTCACCCCTCCACTTT	CASSSQGGIGNSPLHF
NA	TRBV20-1	NA	TRBJ1-2	TGCAGTGCCGGGGAACCTGGCTACACCTTC	CSAGEPGYTF
TRBD1	TRBV4-2	NA	TRBJ1-2	TGTGCCAGCAGCTACAGGGGGATTAACTATGGCTACACCTTC	CASSYRGINYGYTF
NA	TRBV5-4	NA	TRBJ2-2	TGTGCCAGCAGCTTGGTCTCGGCGGGCGGGGAGCTGTTTTTT	CASSLVSAGGELFF
NA	TRBV19	NA	TRBJ1-1	TGTGCCAGTAGCAATGCGGCAGGGATGAACACTGAAGCTTTCTTT	CASSNAAGMNTEAFF
NA	TRBV18	NA	TRBJ1-1	TGTGCCAGCTCACCACTAACAGGGCTATTGAACACTGAAGCTTTCTTT	CASSPLTGLLNTEAFF
NA	TRBV5-5	NA	TRBJ1-5	TGTGCCAGCAGCTTAGGGGGTAGCAATCAGCCCCAGCATTTT	CASSLGGSNQPQHF
TRBD2	TRBV5-4	NA	TRBJ2-5	TGTGCCAGCAGCTTGATCGGACTAGCGGGGGGGTTGGAGACCCAGTACTTC	CASSLIGLAGGLETQYF
NA	TRBV29-1	NA	TRBJ1-1	TGCAGCGCCTATACAGGGAACACTGAAGCTTTCTTT	CSAYTGNTEAFF
NA	TRBV2	NA	TRBJ1-1	TGTGCCAGCAGTGAAGAGGGGGTGGGGAACACTGAAGCTTTCTTT	CASSEEGVGNTEAFF
NA	TRBV13	NA	TRBJ1-6	TGTGCCAGCAGCTTAGTGGAGGGGGGGAAGCATTCACCCCTCCACTTT	CASSLVEGGKHSPLHF
TRBD1	TRBV6-5	NA	TRBJ1-1	TGTGCCAGCAGTTACAGGGACAGGGGGGCTGAAGCTTTCTTT	CASSYRDRGAEAFF
TRBD1	TRBV2	NA	TRBJ2-3	TGTGCCAGCAGTGAAACGGGACAGAGAACAGATACGCAGTATTTT	CASSETGQRTDTQYF
TRBD2	TRBV2	NA	TRBJ2-1	TGTGCCAGCTGTGGGGGAGGGTTGGTAGCGGGGGTCAATGAGCAGTTCTTC	CASCGGGLVAGVNEQFF